This TCR beta chain derives from a study of monozygotic twins with inflammatory bowel disease (dated by TCRdb to the late 2010s). With respect to the entire study: A total of some 30 monozygotic twin pairs were included in the full study, comprising nine German pairs (four IBD-concordant, five IBD-discordant) and 19 IBD-discordant Danish pairs. The search for disease-associated traits relied mainly on comparing IBD patients with their genetically identical healthy co-twins within discordant pairs. Each individual had, on average, about 151 000 unique TCRalpha sequences and 181 000 unique TCRbeta sequences available for analysis.

Library generation was performed with 5' RACE. For each TCR library, approximately 4,000 ng of total RNA was used. For each sample, cDNA was synthesized in eight separate reactions using SMARTScribe reverse transcriptase. Unique molecular identifiers containing a 6-nucleotide sample barcode were introduced through template switching during cDNA synthesis. Amplification of TCRalpha and TCRbeta cDNA involved two nested PCRs of approximately 16 and 9 cycles, and each PCR was followed by bead purification. Before amplification, the cDNA was both treated with uracil DNA-glycosylase and purified with the QIAquick PCR purification kit. The second PCR added Illumina TruSeq-compatible adapters along with sample-specific barcodes. TapeStation and Qubit were used to check library quality and concentration, and 5 ng of each library was pooled. Sequencing of pooled libraries was carried out on an Illumina HiSeq2500 single-index Rapid Run using 2 x 100 bp reads and custom sequencing primers. Processing in the source paper ran as follows. UMI-based consensus assembly with MiGEC version 1.2.6 was used to correct PCR and sequencing errors. MiXCR version 2.1.1 was used for V(D)J alignment, clonotype assembly and CDR3 extraction. To normalise gene usage, clonotype sharing and MAIT/NKT TCR abundance, the top 1000, 10 000 and 20 000 clonotypes in each sample were analysed. Diversity was computed as the inverse Simpson index with the vegan R package after downsampling to 27 000 UMIs. Paired Mann-Whitney U tests on discordant twin pairs were used, with Benjamini-Hochberg multiple-testing correction. The reads were reprocessed in TCRdb, with one entry per CDR3 protein sequence and no accompanying DNA. TCRdb's processing, not the authors' own work, is the source of the V and J calls. This specimen's table enumerates some 450,000 distinct CDR3 sequences. Approximately 2.4% of the sample is held by the ten biggest clonotypes.

General study outcomes and caveats: IBD patients shared fewer clonotypes with other individuals than healthy twins did, most markedly in patients showing signs of disease activity. Measured by the inverse Simpson index, TCRbeta repertoire diversity was lower in IBD patients than in their healthy co-twins. Repertoire similarity did not differ between concordant and discordant twins, which could be due to limited statistical power. The results gave no support for a single strong signal or clonotype linked to IBD. Distinction between different T cell subtypes could not be achieved in the analysis. Because patients received different immunosuppressive treatments, the repertoires may have picked up extra background noise and variability between individuals.

Notes on this clonotype: What antigen it recognizes has not been identified.

The germline V gene (reference sequence) yields MNHNY for CDR1 and SVGAGI for CDR2. The CDR3 numbers 12 residues from cysteine through phenylalanine. The nucleotide record is missing. From each donor, an approximately 2.4 ml peripheral blood sample was collected into PAXgene tubes and kept at -80 degrees C. Total RNA was isolated from whole blood with the PAXgene blood miRNA kit on an automated QIAcube, without T cell sorting. Deep TCRalpha and TCRbeta repertoire profiling with unique molecular barcoding was performed on peripheral blood of monozygotic twin pairs concordant or discordant for inflammatory bowel disease. Smoking habits were recorded for all twin pairs, with individuals classified as current, former or never smokers.

Recombination linked TRBV6-6 to TRBJ2-7; TCRdb calls TRBD2, which cannot be checked without DNA. Material: blood. The sequence came from a human donor with ulcerative colitis or Crohn's disease, or a healthy co-twin of an affected twin (not recorded which). Here the CDR3 is given as CASSYLESPQYF.